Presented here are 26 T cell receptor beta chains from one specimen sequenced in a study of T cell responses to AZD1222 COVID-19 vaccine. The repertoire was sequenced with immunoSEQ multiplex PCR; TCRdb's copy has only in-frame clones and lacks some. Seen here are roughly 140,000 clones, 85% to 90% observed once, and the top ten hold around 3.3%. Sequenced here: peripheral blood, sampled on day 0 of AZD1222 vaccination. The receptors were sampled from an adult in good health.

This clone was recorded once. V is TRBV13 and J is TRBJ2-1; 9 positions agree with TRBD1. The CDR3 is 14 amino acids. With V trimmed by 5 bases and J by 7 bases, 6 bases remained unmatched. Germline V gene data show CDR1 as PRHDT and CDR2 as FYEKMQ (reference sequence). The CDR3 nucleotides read TGTGCCAGCAGCCACCGGGACAGGGTGAATGAGCAGTTCTTC. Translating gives CASSHRDRVNEQFF.

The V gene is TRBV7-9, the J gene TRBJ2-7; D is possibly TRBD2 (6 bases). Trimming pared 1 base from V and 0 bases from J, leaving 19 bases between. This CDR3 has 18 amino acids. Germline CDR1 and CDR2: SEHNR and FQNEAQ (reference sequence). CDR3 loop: CASSLGGKTQSGSYEQYF. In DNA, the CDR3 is TGTGCCAGCAGCTTAGGCGGGAAAACCCAAAGCGGCTCCTACGAGCAGTACTTC. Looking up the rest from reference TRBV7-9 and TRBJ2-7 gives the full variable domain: DTGVSQNPRHKITKRGQNVTFRCDPISEHNRLYWYRQTLGQGPEFLTYFQNEAQLEKSRLLSDRFSAERPKGSFSTLEIQRTEQGDSAMYLCASSLGGKTQSGSYEQYFGPGTRLTVT.

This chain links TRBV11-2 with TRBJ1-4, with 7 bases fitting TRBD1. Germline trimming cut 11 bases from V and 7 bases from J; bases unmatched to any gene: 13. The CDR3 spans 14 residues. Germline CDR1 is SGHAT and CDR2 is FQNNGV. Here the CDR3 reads CASRRGQGVEKLFF. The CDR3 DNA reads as TGTGCCTCCCGAAGGGGGCAGGGGGTTGAAAAACTGTTTTTT.

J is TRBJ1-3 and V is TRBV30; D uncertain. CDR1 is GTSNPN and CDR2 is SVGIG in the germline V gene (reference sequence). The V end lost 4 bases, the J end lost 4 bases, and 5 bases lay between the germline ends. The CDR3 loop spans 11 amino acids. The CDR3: CAWISGNTIYF. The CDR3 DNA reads TGTGCCTGGATCTCCGGAAACACCATATATTTT.

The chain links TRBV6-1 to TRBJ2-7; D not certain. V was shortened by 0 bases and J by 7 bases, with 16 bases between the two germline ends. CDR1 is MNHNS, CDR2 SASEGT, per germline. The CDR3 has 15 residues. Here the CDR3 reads CASSEARHYPLEQYF. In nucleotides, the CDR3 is TGTGCCAGCAGTGAAGCGCGACACTACCCTCTGGAGCAGTACTTC.

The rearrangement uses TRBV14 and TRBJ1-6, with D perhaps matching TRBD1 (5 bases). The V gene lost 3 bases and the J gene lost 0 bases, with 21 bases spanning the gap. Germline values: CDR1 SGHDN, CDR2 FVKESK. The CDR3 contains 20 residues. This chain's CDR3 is CASSHPGTEENSSYNSPLHF. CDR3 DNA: TGTGCCAGCAGCCACCCCGGGACGGAGGAAAACAGCTCCTATAATTCACCCCTCCACTTT.

CDR3 residues: CASSRGQAFHSNQPQHF. Written as DNA, the CDR3 is TGTGCCAGCAGTAGAGGTCAGGCTTTCCATAGCAATCAGCCCCAGCATTTT. The genes are TRBV6-2 or TRBV6-3 and TRBJ1-5; D uncertain. V lost 5 bases, J lost 0 bases, and 17 bases lay in between. CDR3 length: 17 residues. Germline V lookup: CDR1 MNHEY, CDR2 SVGEGT.

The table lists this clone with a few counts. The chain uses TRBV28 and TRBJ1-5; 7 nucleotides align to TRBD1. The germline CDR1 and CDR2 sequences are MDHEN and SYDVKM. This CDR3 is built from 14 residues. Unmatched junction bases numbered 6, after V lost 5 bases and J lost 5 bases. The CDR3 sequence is CASSRRQGHQPQHF. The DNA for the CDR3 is TGTGCCAGCAGTCGGAGACAGGGACATCAGCCCCAGCATTTT.

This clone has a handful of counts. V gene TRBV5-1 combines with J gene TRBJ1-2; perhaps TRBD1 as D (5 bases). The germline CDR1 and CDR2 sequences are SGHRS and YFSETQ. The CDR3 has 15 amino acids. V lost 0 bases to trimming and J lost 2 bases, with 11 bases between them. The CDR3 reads CASSLGAGSNYGYTF. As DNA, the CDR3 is TGCGCCAGCAGCTTGGGCGCAGGGTCGAACTATGGCTACACCTTC.

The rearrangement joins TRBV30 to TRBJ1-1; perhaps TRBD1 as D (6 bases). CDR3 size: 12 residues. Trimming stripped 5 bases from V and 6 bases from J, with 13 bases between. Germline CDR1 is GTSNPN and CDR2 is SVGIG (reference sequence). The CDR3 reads CAWGTGTPEAFF. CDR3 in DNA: TGTGCCTGGGGAACAGGGACGCCTGAAGCTTTCTTT.

DNA of the CDR3: TGCAGCGTTGAAGAACTAACGGTTTACAATGAGCAGTTCTTC. Residues: CSVEELTVYNEQFF. The chain combines TRBV29-1 with TRBJ2-1; D is undetermined. Trimming took 0 bases from V and 4 from J, leaving 10 bases between them. The length of the CDR3 is 14 residues. CDR1 is SQVTM, CDR2 ANQGSEA, per germline.

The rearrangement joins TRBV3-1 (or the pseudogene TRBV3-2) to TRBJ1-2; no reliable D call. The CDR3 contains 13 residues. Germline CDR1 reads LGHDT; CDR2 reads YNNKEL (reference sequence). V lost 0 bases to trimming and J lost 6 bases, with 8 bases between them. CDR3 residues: CASSQEGLDGYTF. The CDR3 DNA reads TGTGCCAGCAGCCAAGAGGGTTTAGATGGCTACACCTTC.

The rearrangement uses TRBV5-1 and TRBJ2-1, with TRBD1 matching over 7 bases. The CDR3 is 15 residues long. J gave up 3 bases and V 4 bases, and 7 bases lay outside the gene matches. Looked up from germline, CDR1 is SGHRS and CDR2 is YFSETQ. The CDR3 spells CASSHHRGSYNEQFF. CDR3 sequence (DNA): TGCGCCAGCAGCCACCACAGGGGCAGCTACAATGAGCAGTTCTTC.

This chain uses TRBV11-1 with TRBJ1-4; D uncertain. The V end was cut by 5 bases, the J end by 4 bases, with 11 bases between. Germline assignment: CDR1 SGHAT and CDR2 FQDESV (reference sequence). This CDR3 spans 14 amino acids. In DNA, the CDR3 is TGTGCCAGCAGCCACGGACGGAATAATGAAAAACTGTTTTTT. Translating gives CASSHGRNNEKLFF.

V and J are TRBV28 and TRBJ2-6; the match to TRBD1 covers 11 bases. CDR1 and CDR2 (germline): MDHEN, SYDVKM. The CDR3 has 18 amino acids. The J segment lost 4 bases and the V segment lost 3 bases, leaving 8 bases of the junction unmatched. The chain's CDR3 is CASSLVGQGARGANVLTF. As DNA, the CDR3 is TGTGCCAGCAGTTTGGTAGGACAGGGGGCGCGCGGGGCCAACGTCCTGACTTTC.

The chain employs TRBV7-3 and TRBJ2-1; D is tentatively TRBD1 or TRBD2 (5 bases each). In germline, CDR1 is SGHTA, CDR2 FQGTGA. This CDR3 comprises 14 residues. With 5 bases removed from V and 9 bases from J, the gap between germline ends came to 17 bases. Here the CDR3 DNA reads TGTGCCAGCAGCGCCCGGGACCGAGGGAGTGAGCAGTTCTTC. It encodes CASSARDRGSEQFF.

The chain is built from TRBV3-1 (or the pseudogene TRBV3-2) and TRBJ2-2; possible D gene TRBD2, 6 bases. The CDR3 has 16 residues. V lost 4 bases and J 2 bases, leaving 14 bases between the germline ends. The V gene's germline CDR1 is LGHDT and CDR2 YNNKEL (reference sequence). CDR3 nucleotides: TGTGCCAGCAGCCGCTCAATAGCGGCCAACACCGGGGAGCTGTTTTTT. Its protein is CASSRSIAANTGELFF.

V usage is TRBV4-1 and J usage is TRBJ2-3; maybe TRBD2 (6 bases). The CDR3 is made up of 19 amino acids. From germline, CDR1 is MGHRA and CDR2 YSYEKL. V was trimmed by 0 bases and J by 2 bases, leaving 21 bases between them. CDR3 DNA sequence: TGCGCCAGCAGCCAAGAATCGGGCGGGGTAGCTGGAAACACAGATACGCAGTATTTT. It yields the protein CASSQESGGVAGNTDTQYF.

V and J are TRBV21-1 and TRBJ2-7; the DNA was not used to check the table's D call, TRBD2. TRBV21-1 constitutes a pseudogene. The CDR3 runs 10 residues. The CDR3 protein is CASTGVPPFF. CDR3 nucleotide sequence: TGTGCCAGCACCGGGGTCCCCCCCTTCTTC.

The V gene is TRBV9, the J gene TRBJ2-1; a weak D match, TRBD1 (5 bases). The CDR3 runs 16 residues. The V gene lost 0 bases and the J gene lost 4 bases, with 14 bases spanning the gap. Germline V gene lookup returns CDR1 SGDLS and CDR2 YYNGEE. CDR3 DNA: TGTGCCAGCAGCGTAGAGGCAGGGAATACGTACAATGAGCAGTTCTTC. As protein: CASSVEAGNTYNEQFF.

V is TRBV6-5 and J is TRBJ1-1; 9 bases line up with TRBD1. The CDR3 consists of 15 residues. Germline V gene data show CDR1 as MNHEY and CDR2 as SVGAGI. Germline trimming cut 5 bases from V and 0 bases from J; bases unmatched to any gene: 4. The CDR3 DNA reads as TGTGCCAGCAGTAGGACAGGGGCCTTGAACACTGAAGCTTTCTTT. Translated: CASSRTGALNTEAFF.

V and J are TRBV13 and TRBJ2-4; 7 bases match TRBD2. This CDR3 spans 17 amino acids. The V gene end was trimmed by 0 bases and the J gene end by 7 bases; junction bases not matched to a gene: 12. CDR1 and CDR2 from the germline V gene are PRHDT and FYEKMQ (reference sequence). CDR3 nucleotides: TGTGCCAGCAGCTTAGGTTTCGGACGGCGGGAGATGAACATTCAGTACTTC. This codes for CASSLGFGRREMNIQYF.

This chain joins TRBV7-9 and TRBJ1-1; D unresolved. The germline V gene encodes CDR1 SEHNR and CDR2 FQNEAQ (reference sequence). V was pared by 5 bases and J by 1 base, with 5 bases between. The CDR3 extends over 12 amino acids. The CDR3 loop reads CASSTPNTEAFF. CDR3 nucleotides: TGTGCCAGCAGCACACCGAACACTGAAGCTTTCTTT. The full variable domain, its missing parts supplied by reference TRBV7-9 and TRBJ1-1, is DTGVSQNPRHKITKRGQNVTFRCDPISEHNRLYWYRQTLGQGPEFLTYFQNEAQLEKSRLLSDRFSAERPKGSFSTLEIQRTEQGDSAMYLCASSTPNTEAFFGQGTRLTVV.

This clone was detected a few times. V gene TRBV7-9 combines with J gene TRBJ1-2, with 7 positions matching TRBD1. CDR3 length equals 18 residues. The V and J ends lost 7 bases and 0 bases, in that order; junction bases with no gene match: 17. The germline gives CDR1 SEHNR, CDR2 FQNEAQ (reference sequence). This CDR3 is CASTSPPGQSETNYGYTF. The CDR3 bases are TGTGCCAGCACCTCTCCCCCGGGACAGAGCGAAACTAACTATGGCTACACCTTC. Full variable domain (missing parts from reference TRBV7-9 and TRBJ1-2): DTGVSQNPRHKITKRGQNVTFRCDPISEHNRLYWYRQTLGQGPEFLTYFQNEAQLEKSRLLSDRFSAERPKGSFSTLEIQRTEQGDSAMYLCASTSPPGQSETNYGYTFGSGTRLTVV.

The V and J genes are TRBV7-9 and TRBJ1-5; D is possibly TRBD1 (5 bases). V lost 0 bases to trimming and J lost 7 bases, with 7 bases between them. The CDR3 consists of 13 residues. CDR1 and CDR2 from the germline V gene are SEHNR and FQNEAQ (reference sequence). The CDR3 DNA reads TGTGCCAGCAGCTTAGCAGGGGAACAGCCCCAGCATTTT. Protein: CASSLAGEQPQHF.

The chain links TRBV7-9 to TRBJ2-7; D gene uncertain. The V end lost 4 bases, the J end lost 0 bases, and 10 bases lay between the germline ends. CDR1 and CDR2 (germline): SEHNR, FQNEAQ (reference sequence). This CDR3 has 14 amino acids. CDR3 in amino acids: CASSSRASSYEQYF. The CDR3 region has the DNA TGTGCCAGCAGCTCAAGGGCCAGCTCCTACGAGCAGTACTTC.